This entry concerns a single T cell receptor beta chain. The data were produced by immunoSEQ multiplex PCR, yet TCRdb's version contains in-frame clones alone and is incomplete. The sample has tens of thousands of clones; roughly 82% are singletons. This sample was included in a study of blood T cell repertoires in COVID-19. Looking at the study overall: Donors in the United States, Italy and Spain gave samples during acute or convalescent COVID-19.

The TCR originated in a human donor in a cohort sampled during active COVID-19. Sequencing was done on a sample of peripheral blood.

In DNA, the CDR3 is TGCGCCAGCAGCCAAGGACGGGATAATTCACCCCTCCACTTT. Translation gives CASSQGRDNSPLHF. The genes are TRBV4-3 and TRBJ1-6, with D unclear. In germline, CDR1 is LGHNA, CDR2 YSLEER. This CDR3 comprises 14 residues. V was clipped by 1 base and J by 5 bases, with 6 bases between them.